This is a list of T cell receptor beta chains from one sample in a study of coeliac disease. Data came from immunoSEQ multiplex PCR; TCRdb stores just in-frame clones and leaves some out. The table lists roughly 4,300 clones, roughly two thirds of them singletons. Material: intraepithelial lymphocytes from the gut. The origin of the receptors is a man between 70 and 80 years old with active celiac disease. CDR3s include the opening cysteine and the closing phenylalanine or tryptophan. A D gene is named only where the DNA matches it firmly. Size is omitted from some rows. Given values are once, few, many or a class for expanded clones.

J gene: TRBJ1-1
D gene: NA
V gene: TRBV7-9
clone size: NA
CDR3 DNA: TGTGCCAGCAGCTCAGACACGGAGGGGACTGAAGCTTTCTTT
CDR3 protein: CASSSDTEGTEAFF

J gene: TRBJ2-2
D gene: NA
V gene: TRBV27
clone size: NA
CDR3 DNA: TGTGCCAGCAGGCCCGGCCAGGGTCCCGGGGAGCTGTTTTTT
CDR3 protein: CASRPGQGPGELFF

J gene: TRBJ1-1
D gene: TRBD1
V gene: TRBV2
clone size: NA
CDR3 DNA: TGTGCCAGCAGTGAGATACAGGGGATGAACACTGAAGCTTTCTTT
CDR3 protein: CASSEIQGMNTEAFF

J gene: TRBJ1-2
D gene: NA
V gene: TRBV27
clone size: NA
CDR3 DNA: TGTGCCAGCAGGTCCAGGCTCCTATCTTCTAACTATGGCTACACCTTC
CDR3 protein: CASRSRLLSSNYGYTF

J gene: TRBJ1-1
D gene: NA
V gene: TRBV19
clone size: NA
CDR3 DNA: TGTGCCAGTATTGGTCAGGGGCCCACTGAAGCTTTCTTT
CDR3 protein: CASIGQGPTEAFF

J gene: TRBJ1-5
D gene: NA
V gene: TRBV5-1
clone size: NA
CDR3 DNA: TGCGCCAGCAGCTCCCTGGGGCAGGTCGGTCAGCCCCAGCATTTT
CDR3 protein: CASSSLGQVGQPQHF

J gene: TRBJ2-5
D gene: NA
V gene: TRBV5-3
clone size: NA
CDR3 DNA: TGTGCCAGACCCGGGGGGGTACAGGGGGCAAAGGAGACCCAGTACTTC
CDR3 protein: CARPGGVQGAKETQYF

J gene: TRBJ1-5
D gene: NA
V gene: TRBV7-2
clone size: NA
CDR3 DNA: TGTGCCAGCAGCTCAGGATTAGTCGGGAGGAGGGTTAATCAGCCCCAGCATTTT
CDR3 protein: CASSSGLVGRRVNQPQHF

J gene: TRBJ2-1
D gene: NA
V gene: TRBV19
clone size: once
CDR3 DNA: TGTGCCAGTAGTATCTACAGGGATTCCTACAATGAGCAGTTCTTC
CDR3 protein: CASSIYRDSYNEQFF

J gene: TRBJ2-4
D gene: NA
V gene: TRBV13
clone size: NA
CDR3 DNA: TGTGCCAGCTCCGAGGGATCCAAAAACATTCAGTACTTC
CDR3 protein: CASSEGSKNIQYF

J gene: TRBJ2-3
D gene: TRBD2
V gene: TRBV29-1
clone size: NA
CDR3 DNA: TGCAGCCTTCATCTAGCGGGGGGCCGCACAGATACGCAGTATTTT
CDR3 protein: CSLHLAGGRTDTQYF

J gene: TRBJ2-1
D gene: TRBD2
V gene: TRBV9
clone size: NA
CDR3 DNA: TGTGCCAGCAGCGTAGGTAGCGGGGGGCACAATGAGCAGTTCTTC
CDR3 protein: CASSVGSGGHNEQFF